These T cell receptor beta chains were read from a single sample in a study of PD-1 blockade in mismatch repair-deficient tumors. This table comes from immunoSEQ multiplex PCR, and its TCRdb copy is limited to in-frame clones, with some not included. The sample holds 80,000 to 100,000 clones, roughly 80% seen once. Sample: peripheral blood, taken 12 weeks after starting pembrolizumab. These TCRs come from an adult with mismatch repair-deficient cancer. The CDR3 runs from the conserved cysteine through the conserved F or W. The D gene is left open where the match is weak. Only part of the rows carry a size: once, few, many, or a class if the clone is expanded.

size	V	J	D	CDR3	DNA
-	TRBV25-1	TRBJ1-3	-	CASSLGTGGWNTIYF	TGTGCCAGCAGTCTGGGGACTGGAGGGTGGAACACCATATATTTT
-	TRBV7-3	TRBJ2-1	TRBD2	CASSSTTTAASGIRFF	TGTGCCAGCAGCTCAACCACCACAGCGGCTAGCGGGATTCGGTTCTTC
-	TRBV2	TRBJ2-2	-	CASSKDTGELFF	TGTGCCAGCAGTAAAGACACCGGGGAGCTGTTTTTT
few	TRBV7-2	TRBJ2-3	-	CASSLIARADTQYF	TGTGCCAGCAGCTTAATCGCCCGGGCAGATACGCAGTATTTT
-	TRBV11-3	TRBJ1-2	TRBD1	CASSPPGQFYGYTF	TGTGCCAGCAGCCCACCGGGACAGTTCTATGGCTACACCTTC
-	TRBV15	TRBJ1-3	-	CATSREYRSFSGNTIYF	TGTGCCACCAGCAGAGAGTACAGGTCCTTCTCTGGGAACACCATATATTTT
-	TRBV28	TRBJ2-2	-	CASSRTQRELFF	TGTGCCAGCAGCCGGACTCAACGGGAGCTGTTTTTT
-	TRBV16	TRBJ2-7	-	CASSSPKGDEQYF	TGTGCCAGCAGCTCCCCCAAAGGGGACGAGCAGTACTTC
-	TRBV11-3	TRBJ2-7	TRBD2	CASSSGTSGSGEQYF	TGTGCCAGCAGCTCGGGGACTAGCGGGAGCGGCGAGCAGTACTTC
-	TRBV29-1	TRBJ1-1	-	CSVVGQGNTEAFF	TGCAGCGTTGTGGGGCAGGGCAACACTGAAGCTTTCTTT
-	TRBV19	TRBJ2-7	-	CASMGGRSYEQYF	TGTGCCAGTATGGGCGGCCGCTCCTACGAGCAGTACTTC
-	TRBV6-4	TRBJ2-2	TRBD1	CASSRSLAGGTGELFF	TGTGCCAGCAGTCGGTCTTTGGCAGGGGGCACCGGGGAGCTGTTTTTT
many	TRBV7-6	TRBJ1-5	-	CASSLVGRGRRTQPQHF	TGTGCCAGCAGCTTAGTTGGCCGGGGGCGCCGGACTCAGCCCCAGCATTTT
-	TRBV9	TRBJ2-2	TRBD2	CASSVRLAGGGNTGELFF	TGTGCCAGCAGCGTAAGACTAGCGGGAGGGGGGAACACCGGGGAGCTGTTTTTT
-	TRBV27	TRBJ2-3	-	CASSYGLTDTQYF	TGTGCCAGCAGTTACGGGCTCACAGATACGCAGTATTTT
-	TRBV2	TRBJ2-4	-	CASSEGGAKAKNIQYF	TGTGCCAGCAGTGAAGGAGGGGCAAAAGCCAAAAACATTCAGTACTTC